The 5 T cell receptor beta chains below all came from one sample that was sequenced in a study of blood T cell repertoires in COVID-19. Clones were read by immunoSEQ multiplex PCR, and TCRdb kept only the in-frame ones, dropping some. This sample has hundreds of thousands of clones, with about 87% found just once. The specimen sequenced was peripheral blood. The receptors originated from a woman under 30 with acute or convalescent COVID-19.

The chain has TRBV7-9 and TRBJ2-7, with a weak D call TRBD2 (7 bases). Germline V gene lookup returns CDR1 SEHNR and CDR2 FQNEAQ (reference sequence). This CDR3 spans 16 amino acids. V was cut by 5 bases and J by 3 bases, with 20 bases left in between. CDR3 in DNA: TGTGCCAGCAGCCAACCGAGGGGGGGCTTCGGCTACGAGCAGTACTTC. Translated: CASSQPRGGFGYEQYF.

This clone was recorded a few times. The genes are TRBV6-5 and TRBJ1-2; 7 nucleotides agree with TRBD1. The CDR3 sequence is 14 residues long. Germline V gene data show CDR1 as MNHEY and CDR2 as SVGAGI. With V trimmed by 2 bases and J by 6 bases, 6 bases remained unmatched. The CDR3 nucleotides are TGTGCCAGCAGTTACCTCGGGACAGCAAATGGCTACACCTTC. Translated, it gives CASSYLGTANGYTF.

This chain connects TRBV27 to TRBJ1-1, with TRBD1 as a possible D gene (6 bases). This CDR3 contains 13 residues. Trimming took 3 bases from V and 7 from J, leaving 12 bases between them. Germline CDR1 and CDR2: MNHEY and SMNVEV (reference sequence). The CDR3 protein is CASSFQTGLEAFF. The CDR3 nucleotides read TGTGCCAGCAGTTTCCAGACAGGACTTGAAGCTTTCTTT.

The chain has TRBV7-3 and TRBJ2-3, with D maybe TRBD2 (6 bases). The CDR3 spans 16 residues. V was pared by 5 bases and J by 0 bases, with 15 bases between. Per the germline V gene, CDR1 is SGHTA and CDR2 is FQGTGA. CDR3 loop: CASSPVRGTSTDTQYF. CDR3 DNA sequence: TGTGCCAGCAGCCCTGTTCGGGGGACTAGCACAGATACGCAGTATTTT.

In DNA form, the CDR3 reads TGTGCCAGCAGCCACCGGGACACCTCCTACGAGCAGTACTTC. Amino acid sequence: CASSHRDTSYEQYF. The J gene is TRBJ2-7, the V gene TRBV14; maybe TRBD1 (6 bases). The V and J ends lost 3 bases and 0 bases respectively, with 9 bases between them. The CDR3 extends over 14 amino acids. Germline-derived CDR1 and CDR2 are SGHDN and FVKESK.